This section outlines one TCR beta chain sequence together with its context. Its antigen is currently unknown. Measured with immunoSEQ multiplex PCR; TCRdb has only the in-frame clones, and not every one. The repertoire has about 39,000 clones, under 95% of them found once; the top ten carry 0.19%. These data belong to a study of monozygotic twins with cystic fibrosis. Looking at the study overall: Approximately 3.2 micrograms of fragmented DNA underwent about 14 PCR cycles for library preparation. The study's findings and limits: Monozygotic CF twin pairs shared significantly more nucleotide-identical clonotypes than unrelated CF individuals did.

Sequenced input: blood. This clonotype was sampled from a boy under 10 years old with cystic fibrosis.

The CDR3 spells CASSSGTTNTGELFF. CDR3 in DNA: TGTGCCAGCAGTTCCGGGACCACGAACACCGGGGAGCTGTTTTTT. The chain combines TRBV27 with TRBJ2-2, with D tentatively TRBD1 or TRBD2 (5 bases each). V lost 4 bases to trimming and J lost 0 bases, with 9 bases between them. CDR3 length equals 15 residues. CDR1 is MNHEY and CDR2 is SMNVEV in the germline V gene (reference sequence).